This T cell receptor (beta chain) was documented in a study of vaccination and CD4 T cells after COVID-19. Study details: Median time from COVID diagnosis to post-COVID sampling was over 80 days (35 to 161).

Details on this clonotype: Its antigen is not identified.

Germline V gene sequence: CDR1 SEHNR, CDR2 FQNEAQ (reference sequence). The CDR3 is made up of 14 amino acids. V lost 5 bases and J lost 4; bases outside the gene matches: 6. Indicated treatment: roughly 10-day PBMC culture with coronavirus spike peptide pools or control peptides (ViraFEST assay). Healthy recipients of vaccination lacked prior SARS-CoV-2 infection, as evidenced by negative nucleocapsid antibodies both before and after vaccination. The Oncomine TCR Beta short-read assay generated sequence data from the DNA of cultured CD4+ T cells. TCRdb called the PCR reads again in MiXCR, with one record for every CDR3 protein. The sample lists about 23,000 distinct CDR3 sequences; around 64% were seen once.

This rearrangement joins TRBV7-9 to TRBJ1-2; 8 bases fit TRBD1. The input for sequencing was CD4+ T cells from blood, cultured in vitro, taken after SARS-CoV-2 vaccination. The TCR originated in a human donor who received a COVID-19 vaccine. The CDR3 region is CASSPGGSLYGYTF. The DNA for the CDR3 is TGTGCCAGCAGCCCAGGGGGCTCCCTCTATGGCTACACCTTC.